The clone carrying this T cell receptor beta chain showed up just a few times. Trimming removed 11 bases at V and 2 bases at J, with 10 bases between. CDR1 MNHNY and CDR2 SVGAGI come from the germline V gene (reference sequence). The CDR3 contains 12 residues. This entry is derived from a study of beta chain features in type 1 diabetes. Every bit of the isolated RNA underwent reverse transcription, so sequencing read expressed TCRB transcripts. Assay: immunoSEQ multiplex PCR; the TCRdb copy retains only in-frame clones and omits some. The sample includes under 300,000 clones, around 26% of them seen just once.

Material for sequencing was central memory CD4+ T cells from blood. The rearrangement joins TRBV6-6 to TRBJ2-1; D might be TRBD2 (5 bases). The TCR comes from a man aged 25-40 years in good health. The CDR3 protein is CASQRAYNEQFF. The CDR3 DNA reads TGTGCCTCCCAGAGGGCCTACAATGAGCAGTTCTTC.